This T cell receptor beta chain was sequenced in a study of shared clonotypes between healthy human individuals. Overall study context: Per-donor plates numbered three CD4 naive, three CD4 memory, two CD8 naive and one CD8 memory.

CD8 cells classed as naive were CD45RO-negative and positively selected for CCR7, excluding terminally differentiated effector memory CD45RA+ cells. All participating donors were Caucasian adults from Nashville, Tennessee. Study processing details: Owing to the provision of junction-only sequences devoid of quality scores by immunoSEQ, filtering differed. The table came from immunoSEQ multiplex PCR; TCRdb's copy has only in-frame clones and leaves some out. That table furnishes V, J and clone size, whereas the DNA furnished D and trimming. The sample has approximately 1.9 million clones, 85% to 95% seen once. The receptor comes from a man aged 18 to 30 in good health. Some clones in this sample may be carry-over from other donors' samples. Sample: naive CD8+ T cells from PBMCs.

The DNA of the CDR3 is TGTGCCAGCAGGCCCGCGACTGGCCGGACTACCTACGAGCAGTACTTC. Its translation is CASRPATGRTTYEQYF. The chain combines TRBV11-2 with TRBJ2-7; TRBD2 might be the D (6 bases). The CDR3 has 16 amino acids. V lost 6 bases, J lost 2 bases, and 20 bases lay in between. Germline V gene sequence: CDR1 SGHAT, CDR2 FQNNGV.